One sample yielded the 8 T cell receptor beta chains listed below, sequenced in a study of control samples from healthy donors and cancer patients. Some clones are missing from TCRdb's copy, which holds only in-frame ones; the method was immunoSEQ multiplex PCR. This table holds 100,000 or so clones, about 90% found once. Sequenced sample: blood. The source is a woman aged 45-60 years in good health.

The chain employs TRBV12-1 and TRBJ2-1; the table's TRBD1 call for D was not verified on the DNA. TRBV12-1 has pseudogene status. The CDR3 contains 11 residues. CDR3 residues: CASSFSYEQFF. CDR3 nucleotides: TGTGCCAGCAGCTTTTCATATGAGCAGTTCTTC.

This clone was found once. This rearrangement joins TRBV9 to TRBJ1-1; D is undetermined. V was trimmed by 3 bases and J by 5 bases, leaving 17 bases between them. The germline V gene encodes CDR1 SGDLS and CDR2 YYNGEE. This CDR3 has 15 amino acids. This CDR3 is CASSATTVRGTEAFF. As DNA, the CDR3 is TGTGCCAGCAGCGCGACCACAGTGAGAGGGACTGAAGCTTTCTTT.

V gene TRBV19 combines with J gene TRBJ2-1, with TRBD2 matching 8 bases. The germline gives CDR1 LNHDA, CDR2 SQIVND (reference sequence). CDR3 size: 15 residues. Trimming cost V 1 base and J 8 bases; bases outside gene matches: 7. CDR3: CASSIGAGETDEQFF. In DNA, the CDR3 is TGTGCCAGTAGTATAGGAGCGGGAGAGACAGATGAGCAGTTCTTC.

Only one count was recorded for this clone. The CDR3 reads CASSLGQGATETQYF. The CDR3 nucleotides read TGTGCCAGCAGCTTGGGACAGGGGGCGACGGAGACCCAGTACTTC. J is TRBJ2-5 and V is TRBV7-3; 12 bases line up with TRBD1. With V trimmed by 3 bases and J by 5 bases, 4 bases remained unmatched. Germline CDR1 is SGHTA and CDR2 is FQGTGA. The CDR3 is 15 residues long. Combining the CDR3 with reference TRBV7-3 and TRBJ2-5 gives the whole variable domain GAGVSQTPSNKVTEKGKYVELRCDPISGHTALYWYRQSLGQGPEFLIYFQGTGAADDSGLPNDRFFAVRPEGSVSTLKIQRTERGDSAVYLCASSLGQGATETQYFGPGTRLLVL.

CDR3 nucleotides: TGCAGTGCTAGTGGCAGGGTGTGGACCTTC. Its protein product is CSASGRVWTF. The V and J genes are TRBV20-1 and TRBJ1-2; TRBD1 is a possible D gene (5 bases). Deletions cut 3 bases from V and 14 bases from J, with 13 bases between. This CDR3 region has 10 residues. Germline values: CDR1 DFQATT, CDR2 SNEGSKA (reference sequence).

This clone was found a few times. The chain has TRBV27 and TRBJ2-5, with 9 bases matching TRBD2. The J segment lost 5 bases and the V segment lost 3 bases, leaving 13 bases of the junction unmatched. The germline gives CDR1 MNHEY, CDR2 SMNVEV (reference sequence). The CDR3 is made up of 17 amino acids. The CDR3 coding sequence is TGTGCCAGCAGTTTTTTCTTTAGCGGGAGCCCCGGGGAGACCCAGTACTTC. Encoded protein: CASSFFFSGSPGETQYF.

In nucleotides, the CDR3 is TGTGCCAGCAGCGGGGGGCTCACCGGGGAGCTGTTTTTT. Translated, it gives CASSGGLTGELFF. J is TRBJ2-2 and V is TRBV7-3; the D gene could be TRBD1 or TRBD2 (6 bases each). This CDR3 is 13 amino acids long. V was pared by 5 bases and J by 4 bases, with 8 bases between. The germline V gene encodes CDR1 SGHTA and CDR2 FQGTGA. The full variable domain, completed using reference TRBV7-3 and TRBJ2-2, is GAGVSQTPSNKVTEKGKYVELRCDPISGHTALYWYRQSLGQGPEFLIYFQGTGAADDSGLPNDRFFAVRPEGSVSTLKIQRTERGDSAVYLCASSGGLTGELFFGEGSRLTVL.

The chain carries TRBV18 and TRBJ2-7; D could derive from TRBD1 or TRBD2 (5 bases each). Germline V CDR1 and CDR2: KGHSH, LQKENI. V lost 4 bases and J 0 bases, leaving 10 bases between the germline ends. This CDR3 comprises 14 residues. The CDR3 protein is CASSHPGLSYEQYF. CDR3 DNA: TGTGCCAGCTCACACCCGGGGCTCTCCTACGAGCAGTACTTC.